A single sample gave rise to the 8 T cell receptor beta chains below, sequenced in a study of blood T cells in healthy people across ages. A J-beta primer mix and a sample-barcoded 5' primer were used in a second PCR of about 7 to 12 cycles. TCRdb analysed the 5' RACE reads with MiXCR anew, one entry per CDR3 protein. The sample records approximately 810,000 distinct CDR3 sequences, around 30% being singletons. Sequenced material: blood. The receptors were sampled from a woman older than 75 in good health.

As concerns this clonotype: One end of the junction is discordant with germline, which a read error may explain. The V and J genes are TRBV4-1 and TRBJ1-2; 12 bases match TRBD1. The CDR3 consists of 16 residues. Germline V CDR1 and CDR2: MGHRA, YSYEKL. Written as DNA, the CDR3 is TGCGCCGGCAGCCAAACCCCGGGACAGGGGGCCTATGGCTACACCTTC. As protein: CAGSQTPGQGAYGYTF.

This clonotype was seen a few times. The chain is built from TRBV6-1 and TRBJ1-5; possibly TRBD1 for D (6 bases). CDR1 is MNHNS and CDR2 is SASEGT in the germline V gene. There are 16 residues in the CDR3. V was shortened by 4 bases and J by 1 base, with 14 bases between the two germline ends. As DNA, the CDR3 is TGTGCCAGCAGTGGGAAAACAGGGTGGAGCAATCAGCCCCAGCATTTT. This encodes CASSGKTGWSNQPQHF.

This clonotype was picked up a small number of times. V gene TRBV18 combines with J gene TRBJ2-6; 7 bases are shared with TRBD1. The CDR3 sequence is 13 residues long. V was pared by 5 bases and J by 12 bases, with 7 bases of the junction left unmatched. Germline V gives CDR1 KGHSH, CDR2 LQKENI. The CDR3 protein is CASSFTGVGVLTF. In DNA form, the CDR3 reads TGTGCCAGCTCATTCACAGGGGTCGGCGTCCTGACTTTC.

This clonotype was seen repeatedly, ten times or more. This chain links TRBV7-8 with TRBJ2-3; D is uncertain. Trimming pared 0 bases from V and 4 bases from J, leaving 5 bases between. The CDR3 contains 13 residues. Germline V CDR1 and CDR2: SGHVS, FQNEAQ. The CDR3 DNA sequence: TGTGCCAGCAGCTTAGCGGATGCAGATACGCAGTATTTT. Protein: CASSLADADTQYF.

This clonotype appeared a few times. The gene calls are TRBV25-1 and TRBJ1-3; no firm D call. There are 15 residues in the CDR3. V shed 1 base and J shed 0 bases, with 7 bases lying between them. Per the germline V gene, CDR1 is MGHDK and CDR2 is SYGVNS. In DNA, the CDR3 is TGTGCCAGCAGTGAATGGTCAGGCTCTGGAAACACCATATATTTT. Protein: CASSEWSGSGNTIYF.

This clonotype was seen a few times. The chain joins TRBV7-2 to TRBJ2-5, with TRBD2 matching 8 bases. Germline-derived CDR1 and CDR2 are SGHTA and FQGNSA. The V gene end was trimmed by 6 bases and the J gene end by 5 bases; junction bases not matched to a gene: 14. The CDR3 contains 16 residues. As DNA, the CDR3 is TGTGCCAGCAGATCGACCCCGGGGGGGCGTTGGGAGACCCAGTACTTC. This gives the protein CASRSTPGGRWETQYF.

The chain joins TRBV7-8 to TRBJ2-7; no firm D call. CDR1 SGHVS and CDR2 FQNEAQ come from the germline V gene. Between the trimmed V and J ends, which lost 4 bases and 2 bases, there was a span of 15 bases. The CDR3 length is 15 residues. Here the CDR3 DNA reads TGTGCCAGCAGCTCGATGACTCGCGCGCCCTACGAGCAGTACTTC. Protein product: CASSSMTRAPYEQYF.

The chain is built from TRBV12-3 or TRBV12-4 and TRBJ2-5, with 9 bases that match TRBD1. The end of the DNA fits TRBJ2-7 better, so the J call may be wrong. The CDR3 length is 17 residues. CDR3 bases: TGTGCCAGCAGTCCCCGGGGGACAGGGAAAGGTCGCTACGAGCAGTACTTC. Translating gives CASSPRGTGKGRYEQYF.